Below are 22 T cell receptor beta chains sequenced from a single sample in a study of T-cell memory formation after mild COVID-19. MiXCR, run by TCRdb on the 5' RACE reads, gives a single entry per CDR3 protein. The sample has 470,000 or so distinct CDR3 sequences; roughly 23% are singletons. Specimen: PBMCs or a T cell subset sorted from them (not recorded which). These receptors came from an adult woman who had mild COVID-19 (a few samples of this study predate the infection). Cell type and time point are not known.

This clonotype turned up a few times. This chain uses TRBV10-3 with TRBJ2-2; D remains unclear. The CDR3 totals 13 residues. Looked up from germline, CDR1 is ENHRY and CDR2 is SYGVKD. V was trimmed by 10 bases and J by 6 bases, leaving 15 bases between them. The CDR3 spells CATAASEAGELFF. The CDR3 DNA reads as TGTGCCACCGCCGCGTCAGAGGCCGGGGAGCTGTTTTTT.

V is TRBV9 and J is TRBJ2-7, with 7 bases lining up with TRBD2. V shed 3 bases and J 3 bases; nucleotides not matched to a gene: 12. Germline-derived CDR1 and CDR2 are SGDLS and YYNGEE. CDR3 length: 16 residues. The chain's CDR3 is CASSAGGSSVYYEQYF. The CDR3 nucleotides are TGTGCCAGCAGCGCGGGGGGTTCTAGCGTCTACTACGAGCAGTACTTC.

This clonotype was observed a few times. V is TRBV7-9 and J is TRBJ2-7; TRBD1 agrees at 10 bases. This CDR3 has 17 residues. The junction had 14 bases not matched to a gene; V was cut back by 4 bases and J by 5 bases. CDR1 is SEHNR and CDR2 is FQNEAQ in the germline V gene (reference sequence). As DNA, the CDR3 is TGTGCCAGCAGCTCCGATCACCGAGGGACAGGGGTCCACGAGCAGTACTTC. This codes for CASSSDHRGTGVHEQYF.

This chain links TRBV12-3 or TRBV12-4 with TRBJ1-1; D is unclear. The V end was cut by 5 bases, the J end by 7 bases, with 14 bases between. CDR3 length equals 13 residues. The CDR3 nucleotides are TGTGCCAGCAGTCAAATGCCGAATAGTGAAGCTTTCTTT. It translates to CASSQMPNSEAFF.

This clonotype was detected many times. J is TRBJ2-5 and V is TRBV12-3 or TRBV12-4, with TRBD1 identical over 7 bases. The CDR3 sequence is 16 residues long. V lost 7 bases to trimming and J lost 5 bases; unmatched junction nucleotides: 16. The CDR3 protein is CASMGSPTRGRETQYF. CDR3 nucleotide sequence: TGTGCCAGCATGGGGTCCCCTACGAGGGGGCGGGAGACCCAGTACTTC.

The V gene is TRBV29-1, the J gene TRBJ2-7; TRBD1 might be the D (5 bases). In germline, CDR1 is SQVTM, CDR2 ANQGSEA. Trimming took 6 bases from V and 3 from J, leaving 12 bases between them. The CDR3 length is 12 residues. The CDR3 bases are TGCAGCGTGGAGACAGATCACTACGAGCAGTACTTC. It codes for CSVETDHYEQYF.

The chain combines TRBV3-1 with TRBJ2-3, with a weak D call TRBD1 (6 bases). V was shortened by 1 base and J by 0 bases, with 20 bases between the two germline ends. This CDR3 is 19 amino acids long. Germline V CDR1 and CDR2: LGHDT, YNNKEL (reference sequence). The CDR3 region has the DNA TGTGCCAGCAGCCAAGCCGGAGGACGACAGGTACCTAGCACAGATACGCAGTATTTT. It encodes CASSQAGGRQVPSTDTQYF.

This clonotype was detected a few times. The CDR3 sequence is CASSSPGVRSGANVLTF. CDR3 nucleotides: TGTGCCAGCAGCTCTCCCGGGGTACGCTCTGGGGCCAACGTCCTGACTTTC. The chain links TRBV7-9 to TRBJ2-6; D perhaps matches TRBD2 (5 bases). The germline V gene has CDR1 SEHNR and CDR2 FQNEAQ (reference sequence). V lost 4 bases to trimming and J lost 0 bases, with 13 bases between them. The CDR3 sequence is 17 residues long.

V is TRBV30 and J is TRBJ2-7, with 10 bases that match TRBD2. The length of the CDR3 is 13 residues. With 5 bases clipped from V and 2 bases from J, the junction kept 3 bases outside the gene matches. Germline V gives CDR1 GTSNPN, CDR2 SVGIG (reference sequence). CDR3 in amino acids: CAWSGLATYEQYF. The CDR3 DNA is TGTGCCTGGTCGGGACTAGCGACCTACGAGCAGTACTTC.

This clonotype was detected a few times. The chain employs TRBV12-3 or TRBV12-4 and TRBJ1-2; maybe TRBD1 (5 bases). V was clipped by 4 bases and J by 4 bases, with 13 bases between them. CDR3 length: 14 residues. The DNA of the CDR3 is TGTGCCAGCAGTTCCCGACAGACGGCCTATGGCTACACCTTC. It encodes CASSSRQTAYGYTF.

This clonotype was seen a few times. The chain links TRBV12-3 or TRBV12-4 to TRBJ2-6, with 8 bases that match TRBD1. This CDR3 has 14 residues. The trim removed 6 bases at V and 8 bases at J, leaving 6 bases unmatched. The CDR3 region has the DNA TGTGCCAGCAGCCTAGACAGGGGAACCAACGTCCTGACTTTC. Amino acids: CASSLDRGTNVLTF.

The V gene is TRBV5-1, the J gene TRBJ2-1, with 10 bases fitting TRBD1. J was trimmed by 7 bases and V by 3 bases; bases with no gene match: 7. The germline V gene encodes CDR1 SGHRS and CDR2 YFSETQ. The CDR3 runs 15 residues. The CDR3 nucleotides are TGCGCCAGCAGCTCCCCCGGGACAGGGGAAAATGAGCAGTTCTTC. Translation gives CASSSPGTGENEQFF.

This chain links TRBV5-1 with TRBJ2-3; 7 nucleotides line up with TRBD2. The germline CDR1 and CDR2 sequences are SGHRS and YFSETQ. The CDR3 runs 15 residues. Unmatched junction bases numbered 5, after V lost 4 bases and J lost 0 bases. The CDR3 reads CASSRLASSTDTQYF. For the CDR3, the DNA is TGCGCCAGCAGCAGACTAGCCTCTAGCACAGATACGCAGTATTTT.

V is TRBV7-9 and J is TRBJ2-2; perhaps TRBD2 as D (5 bases). The CDR3 extends over 17 amino acids. Germline V gene lookup returns CDR1 SEHNR and CDR2 FQNEAQ (reference sequence). V shed 4 bases and J shed 0 bases, with 15 bases lying between them. The chain's CDR3 is CASSSGRGMTNTGELFF. The CDR3 DNA is TGTGCCAGCAGCTCGGGGAGAGGGATGACGAACACCGGGGAGCTGTTTTTT.

This chain links TRBV19 with TRBJ2-3, with no clear D. Trimming removed 7 bases at V and 1 base at J, with 15 bases between. There are 15 residues in the CDR3. Per germline, CDR1 LNHDA and CDR2 SQIVND (reference sequence). The CDR3 DNA is TGTGCCAGTACCACCACCCACCTAGGCACAGATACGCAGTATTTT. This codes for CASTTTHLGTDTQYF.

The V and J genes are TRBV7-2 and TRBJ1-5; D not resolved. The CDR3 runs 15 residues. Germline V gene sequence: CDR1 SGHTA, CDR2 FQGNSA. The V end was cut by 5 bases, the J end by 11 bases, with 22 bases between. CDR3 in DNA: TGTGCCAGCAGCCCCTCCTCCACCCCCTCGTTGGCCCAGCATTTT. Protein sequence: CASSPSSTPSLAQHF.

This clonotype was seen a handful of times. The chain has TRBV12-3 or TRBV12-4 and TRBJ2-7; a weak D match, TRBD2 (6 bases). V was shortened by 3 bases and J by 7 bases, with 16 bases between the two germline ends. CDR3 length equals 14 residues. This chain's CDR3 is CASSFSRDFGEQYF. In DNA, the CDR3 is TGTGCCAGCAGTTTCTCCAGGGACTTTGGGGAGCAGTACTTC.

This clonotype was observed a few times. This chain joins TRBV4-3 and TRBJ2-1, with TRBD2 matching over 9 bases. The CDR3 has 16 residues. Trimming removed 0 bases from V and 6 bases from J; junction bases left unmatched: 6. Per the germline V gene, CDR1 is LGHNA and CDR2 is YSLEER. The CDR3 sequence is CASSQEIAGVGNEQFF. The CDR3 nucleotides read TGCGCCAGCAGCCAAGAAATAGCGGGAGTTGGCAATGAGCAGTTCTTC.

The rearrangement joins TRBV7-9 to TRBJ2-5, with D unresolved. Germline lookup yields CDR1 SEHNR and CDR2 FQNEAQ (reference sequence). Trimming stripped 0 bases from V and 5 bases from J, with 16 bases between. This CDR3 is built from 16 residues. In DNA, the CDR3 is TGTGCCAGCAGCTTAGCTGGGCTGGGGAAGGAGGAGACCCAGTACTTC. Protein: CASSLAGLGKEETQYF.

The genes are TRBV4-2 and TRBJ1-1; D gene unclear. The ends were cut back, 2 bases at V and 0 bases at J, with 10 bases in the middle. The germline gives CDR1 LGHNA, CDR2 YNFKEQ. This CDR3 has 15 amino acids. CDR3 coding DNA: TGTGCCAGCAGCCAAAGGGCCCTAATGAACACTGAAGCTTTCTTT. Its translation is CASSQRALMNTEAFF.

The rearrangement joins TRBV5-1 to TRBJ2-7; 9 bases agree with TRBD1. Trimming removed 4 bases from V and 2 bases from J; junction bases left unmatched: 7. The germline V gene has CDR1 SGHRS and CDR2 YFSETQ. This CDR3 is 15 amino acids long. The CDR3 is CASSVGQGLTYEQYF. The DNA for the CDR3 is TGCGCCAGCAGCGTCGGACAGGGGCTGACCTACGAGCAGTACTTC.

This clonotype was observed a handful of times. The chain has TRBV11-2 and TRBJ2-3; the match to TRBD2 covers 10 bases. The CDR3 has 17 residues. J was trimmed by 1 base and V by 0 bases; bases with no gene match: 4. CDR1 SGHAT and CDR2 FQNNGV come from the germline V gene. CDR3 sequence: CASSLDRGTSGTDTQYF. Here the CDR3 DNA reads TGTGCCAGCAGCTTAGACAGGGGGACTAGCGGCACAGATACGCAGTATTTT.